Presented here are 10 T cell receptor beta chains from one specimen sequenced in a study of Tregs in tolerant kidney transplant recipients. Profiled with immunoSEQ multiplex PCR; TCRdb holds only in-frame clones, not every one. Of tens of thousands of clones in the sample, 80% to 85% are singletons; the top ten hold about 4.5%. The sample comprised CD4+ T cells from blood. Every receptor here comes from a human donor in good health.

V is TRBV25-1 and J is TRBJ1-2; D possibly corresponds to TRBD1 (6 bases). Per germline, CDR1 MGHDK and CDR2 SYGVNS. The CDR3 is 13 residues long. The V end was cut by 6 bases, the J end by 4 bases, with 12 bases between. As DNA, the CDR3 is TGTGCCAGCAGCTTGGGGGCGAGCTATGGCTACACCTTC. Protein: CASSLGASYGYTF.

This clone showed up just a few times. The chain's CDR3 is CASSWSYEQYF. CDR3 coding DNA: TGTGCCAGCAGCTGGTCCTACGAGCAGTACTTC. V usage is TRBV5-6 and J usage is TRBJ2-7; D remains unclear. There are 11 residues in the CDR3. The V and J ends lost 3 bases and 1 base respectively, with 2 bases between them. Germline loops: CDR1 SGHDT, CDR2 YYEEEE.

The CDR3 reads CASSLGLGDEQFF. Here the CDR3 DNA reads TGTGCCAGCAGCTTAGGCTTGGGGGATGAGCAGTTCTTC. The J gene is TRBJ2-1, the V gene TRBV7-2; the D gene could be TRBD1 or TRBD2 (5 bases each). Germline lookup yields CDR1 SGHTA and CDR2 FQGNSA. V lost 1 base, J lost 8 bases, and 9 bases lay in between. The CDR3 extends over 13 amino acids. Variable domain in full (rest from reference TRBV7-2 and TRBJ2-1): GAGVSQSPSNKVTEKGKDVELRCDPISGHTALYWYRQSLGQGLEFLIYFQGNSAPDKSGLPSDRFSAERTGGSVSTLTIQRTQQEDSAVYLCASSLGLGDEQFFGPGTRLTVL.

This chain connects TRBV11-3 to TRBJ2-7; TRBD2 matches 7 bases. V was pared by 5 bases and J by 2 bases, with 24 bases of the junction left unmatched. From germline, CDR1 is SGHNT and CDR2 YENEEA. The CDR3 contains 20 residues. For the CDR3, the DNA is TGTGCCAGCAGCCCCCCAGTGAGAGGAAGGGTTCTAGCGGCCCCCTACGAGCAGTACTTC. This sequence encodes CASSPPVRGRVLAAPYEQYF.

This clone ranks as medium-sized. The V gene is TRBV7-9, the J gene TRBJ2-7; D possibly uses TRBD1 or TRBD2 (5 bases each). The germline V gene has CDR1 SEHNR and CDR2 FQNEAQ (reference sequence). The CDR3 covers 17 residues. Trimming shortened V by 0 bases and J by 1 base, and 16 bases separated the two germline ends. This CDR3 reads CASSLALRGTASYEQYF. The CDR3 DNA follows: TGTGCCAGCAGCTTAGCGCTGCGTGGGACCGCTTCCTACGAGCAGTACTTC.

This clone occurred a few times. The chain is built from TRBV11-3 and TRBJ1-1; D is ambiguous. The CDR3 is 12 residues long. Per the germline V gene, CDR1 is SGHNT and CDR2 is YENEEA. V dropped 8 bases and J dropped 6 bases, with 13 bases sitting between them. In DNA, the CDR3 is TGTGCCAGCGGACTCAAGGACGCTGAAGCTTTCTTT. Translated: CASGLKDAEAFF.

V is TRBV10-3 and J is TRBJ2-6, with a weak D call TRBD2 (6 bases). Germline CDR1 reads ENHRY; CDR2 reads SYGVKD. The V and J ends lost 10 bases and 0 bases respectively, with 7 bases between them. The length of the CDR3 is 13 residues. The DNA of the CDR3 is TGTGCCACCGGGGGCTCTGGGGCCAACGTCCTGACTTTC. Its protein product is CATGGSGANVLTF.

The rearrangement links TRBV2 to TRBJ2-4, with 7 bases identical to TRBD2. The length of the CDR3 is 18 residues. Looked up from germline, CDR1 is SNHLY and CDR2 is FYNNEI. V was clipped by 7 bases and J by 2 bases; unmatched bases: 17. Here the CDR3 reads CASTPGLTFPGTKNIQYF. The CDR3, as DNA: TGTGCCAGCACTCCGGGACTAACTTTTCCCGGGACCAAAAACATTCAGTACTTC.

The V gene is TRBV18, the J gene TRBJ1-2, with 12 bases fitting TRBD1. Germline V gives CDR1 KGHSH, CDR2 LQKENI. The J segment lost 6 bases and the V segment lost 6 bases, leaving 5 bases of the junction unmatched. The CDR3 length is 14 residues. The CDR3, as DNA: TGTGCCAGCTCTTCCGGGACAGGGGGCGATGGCTACACCTTC. Translating gives CASSSGTGGDGYTF.

Worth noting for this clone: The sample carries other DNA sequences with the same CDR3. The chain is built from TRBV5-1 and TRBJ1-4; TRBD1 is a possible D gene (5 bases). Germline CDR1 reads SGHRS; CDR2 reads YFSETQ. This CDR3 spans 14 amino acids. With 0 bases removed from V and 4 bases from J, the gap between germline ends came to 7 bases. CDR3 loop: CASSLGQGNEKLFF. The CDR3 nucleotides read TGCGCCAGCAGCTTGGGGCAGGGTAATGAAAAACTGTTTTTT.